Each of the 30 T cell receptor beta chains below was sequenced from the same sample in a study of blood T cells in healthy people across ages. Then a second PCR, running about 6 to 11 cycles, was carried out with a sample-barcoded 5' primer and a J-beta primer mix. Each CDR3 protein is one row after TCRdb ran MiXCR on the 5' RACE reads. The table includes 1.5 million to 2 million distinct CDR3 sequences, 28% detected once. Sequencing was carried out using blood. These receptors all come from a woman aged 25 to 39 in good health.

The V gene is TRBV20-1, the J gene TRBJ1-5; 7 positions agree with TRBD1. The CDR3 has 14 amino acids. Trimming at V came to 4 bases and at J to 7 bases, leaving 10 bases not matched to a gene. Germline assignment: CDR1 DFQATT and CDR2 SNEGSKA (reference sequence). The CDR3 protein is CSAKEWTGSQPQHF. The CDR3 DNA reads TGCAGTGCTAAGGAATGGACAGGCAGCCAGCCCCAGCATTTT.

This clonotype was observed at least ten times. The chain is built from TRBV6-5 and TRBJ2-1; D is possibly TRBD1 or TRBD2 (5 bases each). Trimming shortened V by 6 bases and J by 7 bases, and 13 bases separated the two germline ends. The CDR3 totals 13 residues. Germline CDR1 reads MNHEY; CDR2 reads SVGAGI. The CDR3 nucleotides read TGTGCCAGCAGCCGAGGGGTCGGGAATGAGCAGTTCTTC. The encoded protein is CASSRGVGNEQFF.

The gene calls are TRBV28 and TRBJ1-2; 7 nucleotides agree with TRBD1. Germline V gives CDR1 MDHEN, CDR2 SYDVKM. V gave up 5 bases and J gave up 7 bases; unmatched junction bases: 13. The CDR3 runs to 15 residues. This CDR3 reads CASSTQPRGGRGYTF. For the CDR3, the DNA is TGTGCCAGCAGTACACAACCCAGGGGGGGCCGTGGCTACACCTTC.

The sample holds one count of this clonotype. No conserved phenylalanine or tryptophan ends this CDR3, so it is likely a read error. The V call is TRBV18, the J call TRBJ2-7; D is possibly TRBD2 (5 bases). This CDR3 contains 15 residues. Germline CDR1 is KGHSH and CDR2 is LQKENI. V lost 2 bases to trimming and J lost 0 bases, with 11 bases between them. CDR3: CASSPRSGASYEQYC. CDR3 nucleotide sequence: TGTGCCAGCTCACCAAGAAGCGGTGCCTCCTACGAGCAGTACTGC.

This chain joins TRBV5-1 and TRBJ2-3; a possible D gene is TRBD2 (5 bases). Deletions cut 2 bases from V and 2 bases from J, with 9 bases between. Germline lookup yields CDR1 SGHRS and CDR2 YFSETQ. The length of the CDR3 is 14 residues. CDR3 in DNA: TGCGCCAGCAGCTTTACCGGGAACACAGATACGCAGTATTTT. Protein: CASSFTGNTDTQYF.

The genes are TRBV2 and TRBJ2-5; D possibly corresponds to TRBD2 (5 bases). Trimming pared 7 bases from V and 3 bases from J, leaving 12 bases between. The CDR3 is made up of 13 amino acids. Germline CDR1 is SNHLY and CDR2 is FYNNEI. CDR3 loop: CASTGEQKETQYF. The CDR3 DNA reads as TGTGCCAGCACTGGGGAGCAAAAAGAGACCCAGTACTTC.

The gene calls are TRBV7-9 and TRBJ1-5, with D possibly TRBD1 on 5 matching bases. Germline loops: CDR1 SEHNR, CDR2 FQNEAQ (reference sequence). CDR3 length equals 15 residues. Trimming removed 5 bases at V and 6 bases at J, with 17 bases between. This CDR3 reads CASSPGLGAGQPQHF. DNA for the CDR3: TGTGCCAGCAGCCCGGGACTTGGGGCGGGTCAGCCCCAGCATTTT.

The V and J genes are TRBV5-6 and TRBJ2-2, with 7 bases identical to TRBD2. Germline V gene lookup returns CDR1 SGHDT and CDR2 YYEEEE. CDR3 size: 17 residues. The ends lost 3 bases at V and 4 bases at J; junction bases unmatched: 12. DNA for the CDR3: TGTGCCAGCAGCTCTCCTCGGGGGGTCGAGATCACCGGGGAGCTGTTTTTT. As protein: CASSSPRGVEITGELFF.

This clonotype was found a few times. The chain employs TRBV6-6 and TRBJ1-5, with D possibly TRBD1 on 6 matching bases. Germline CDR1 reads MNHNY; CDR2 reads SVGAGI (reference sequence). Trimming cost V 4 bases and J 5 bases, with 12 bases left between them. The CDR3 sequence is 14 residues long. The CDR3 bases are TGTGCCAGCAGTTCGACAGGTACGGATCAGCCCCAGCATTTT. Protein product: CASSSTGTDQPQHF.

Comment on this clonotype: A clone one base away is much larger, so this may be a read error. The chain carries TRBV28 and TRBJ2-4, with TRBD1 matching 9 bases. The CDR3 totals 14 residues. Germline V lookup: CDR1 MDHEN, CDR2 SYDVKM. Unmatched junction bases numbered 15, after V lost 6 bases and J lost 15 bases. The CDR3 protein is CASRGQGTSYERYF. The CDR3 coding sequence is TGTGCCAGCAGGGGACAGGGAACCTCCTACGAGCGGTACTTC. The entire variable domain, with the rest obtained from reference TRBV28 and TRBJ2-4, is as follows: DVKVTQSSRYLVKRTGEKVFLECVQDMDHENMFWYRQDPGLGLRLIYFSYDVKMKEKGDIPEGYSVSREKKERFSLILESASTNQTSMYLCASRGQGTSYERYFGAGTRLSVL.

This chain connects TRBV6-2 or TRBV6-3 to TRBJ2-7; 13 bases are shared with TRBD2. The germline V gene encodes CDR1 MNHEY and CDR2 SVGEGT. This CDR3 comprises 23 residues. Trimming took 4 bases from V and 2 from J; bases not matched to a gene: 26. CDR3 in DNA: TGTGCCAGCAGTTGGGGGACAGGAGCCCCCACCGGGACTAGCGGGAAAAATGCCTACGAGCAGTACTTC. Protein product: CASSWGTGAPTGTSGKNAYEQYF.

On this clonotype: This may be a read error, as it is one base from a much larger clone. The chain carries TRBV7-9 and TRBJ2-5, with D perhaps matching TRBD1 (6 bases). CDR1 is SEHNR and CDR2 is FQNEAQ in the germline V gene (reference sequence). V lost 5 bases and J lost 4, with 14 bases in between. The CDR3 sequence is 14 residues long. The DNA for the CDR3 is TGTGCCAGCAGCCGACAGGCTTTCGGAGAGACCCAGTACTTC. Translating gives CASSRQAFGETQYF.

A remark on this clonotype: A clone one base away is much larger, so this may be a read error. This chain uses TRBV20-1 with TRBJ2-5; D gene ambiguous. The V end was cut by 6 bases, the J end by 0 bases, with 8 bases between. Germline V lookup: CDR1 DFQATT, CDR2 SNEGSKA (reference sequence). The CDR3 has 12 residues. The CDR3 DNA reads as TGCAGTGCCTTTCGGGACCAAGAGACCCAGTACTTC. Its translation: CSAFRDQETQYF.

This clonotype was observed a few times. The chain recombines TRBV27 with TRBJ1-6, with no clear D. Deletions cut 5 bases from V and 6 bases from J, with 11 bases between. Germline V lookup: CDR1 MNHEY, CDR2 SMNVEV (reference sequence). This CDR3 region has 14 residues. The CDR3 is CASSLRGGNSPLHF. The CDR3 bases are TGTGCCAGCAGTCTACGGGGAGGTAATTCACCCCTCCACTTT.

V usage is TRBV20-1 and J usage is TRBJ2-3; TRBD1 matches at 7 bases. V trimming: 2 bases; J trimming: 5 bases; junction bases outside the gene matches: 4. Germline CDR1 is DFQATT and CDR2 is SNEGSKA (reference sequence). The CDR3 has 13 residues. The DNA of the CDR3 is TGCAGTGCTAGAAAGGGGGCCGGAGATACGCAGTATTTT. Its protein is CSARKGAGDTQYF.

This chain joins TRBV14 and TRBJ1-2; a possible D gene is TRBD1 (5 bases). Germline V gives CDR1 SGHDN, CDR2 FVKESK. CDR3 length: 16 amino acids. V was trimmed by 1 base and J by 4 bases, leaving 16 bases between them. The CDR3: CASSQGVGTGGYGYTF. The CDR3 coding sequence is TGTGCCAGCAGCCAAGGGGTGGGAACAGGCGGCTATGGCTACACCTTC. The full variable domain, its missing parts supplied by reference TRBV14 and TRBJ1-2, is EAGVTQFPSHSVIEKGQTVTLRCDPISGHDNLYWYRRVMGKEIKFLLHFVKESKQDESGMPNNRFLAERTGGTYSTLKVQPAELEDSGVYFCASSQGVGTGGYGYTFGSGTRLTVV.

Remarks on this clonotype: A much larger clone differs from this one at a single base, so this may be a read error. Because it lacks the conserved phenylalanine or tryptophan at the end, this CDR3 is likely a read error. This chain links TRBV10-3 with TRBJ2-7, with TRBD1 as a possible D gene (6 bases). Germline V gene sequence: CDR1 ENHRY, CDR2 SYGVKD. The CDR3 is 14 amino acids. V was cut by 1 base and J by 2 bases, with 9 bases left in between. CDR3 residues: CAISEYQGTYEQYC. The DNA of the CDR3 is TGTGCCATCAGTGAGTACCAGGGGACCTACGAGCAGTACTGC.

Remarks on this clonotype: The junction differs from germline at one of its ends, possibly a read error. The genes are TRBV5-1 and TRBJ2-6; no definite D call. The CDR3 is 19 amino acids. CDR1 is SGHRS and CDR2 is YFSETQ in the germline V gene. The CDR3 coding sequence is TGCGCCAGCGGCTTGGAAGTCTCAGACTTCTCGGTCGGGGCCAACGTCCTGACTTTC. This gives the protein CASGLEVSDFSVGANVLTF.

In its sample, this clonotype was seen a few times. The chain is built from TRBV2 and TRBJ2-1; 10 bases are a match to TRBD2. Losses at the gene ends were 6 bases for V and 7 bases for J; bases not matched to a gene: 6. CDR1 is SNHLY, CDR2 FYNNEI, per germline. The CDR3 has 14 residues. The DNA of the CDR3 is TGTGCCAGCAGATCTAGCGGGAGTGCAAATGAGCAGTTCTTC. Protein product: CASRSSGSANEQFF.

The chain's CDR3 is CASSLSASDYEQYF. The CDR3 DNA follows: TGTGCCAGCAGTTTATCGGCCAGCGACTACGAGCAGTACTTC. V and J are TRBV27 and TRBJ2-7; unclear D gene. Germline V lookup: CDR1 MNHEY, CDR2 SMNVEV (reference sequence). V lost 0 bases to trimming and J lost 3 bases, with 9 bases between them. The CDR3 covers 14 residues.

This chain connects TRBV20-1 to TRBJ2-5; D is unclear. CDR1 is DFQATT, CDR2 SNEGSKA, per germline (reference sequence). The CDR3 sequence is 12 residues long. Trimming cost V 7 bases and J 2 bases, with 11 bases left between them. The CDR3 nucleotides are TGCAGTGGTCCGGGCCCTCAAGAGACCCAGTACTTC. Protein sequence: CSGPGPQETQYF.

The chain recombines TRBV10-3 with TRBJ2-1; 7 nucleotides align to TRBD2. The germline gives CDR1 ENHRY, CDR2 SYGVKD. V lost 3 bases and J lost 2; bases outside the gene matches: 4. The length of the CDR3 is 15 residues. The chain's CDR3 is CAISDGGSPYNEQFF. Written as DNA, the CDR3 is TGTGCCATCAGTGATGGCGGGAGCCCCTACAATGAGCAGTTCTTC.

The CDR3 sequence: CASSLDVPGELFF. The CDR3 nucleotides are TGTGCCAGCAGCTTGGATGTTCCCGGGGAGCTGTTTTTT. This sequence joins TRBV5-5 and TRBJ2-2; D remains unclear. The germline V and J ends were trimmed by 0 bases and 6 bases, with 6 bases remaining between them. The germline gives CDR1 SGHKS, CDR2 YYEKEE (reference sequence). The CDR3 spans 13 residues. Drawing the rest from reference TRBV5-5 and TRBJ2-2, the complete variable domain is DAGVTQSPTHLIKTRGQQVTLRCSPISGHKSVSWYQQVLGQGPQFIFQYYEKEERGRGNFPDRFSARQFPNYSSELNVNALLLGDSALYLCASSLDVPGELFFGEGSRLTVL.

This clonotype was detected a few times. The chain joins TRBV4-1 to TRBJ2-1; 16 bases fit TRBD2. V lost 6 bases to trimming and J lost 3 bases; unmatched junction nucleotides: 5. This CDR3 has 17 residues. CDR1 is MGHRA, CDR2 YSYEKL, per germline. CDR3 loop: CASSGTSGGAIYNEQFF. Written as DNA, the CDR3 is TGCGCCAGCAGTGGGACTAGCGGGGGGGCGATCTACAATGAGCAGTTCTTC.

This chain links TRBV12-3 or TRBV12-4 with TRBJ2-7; 7 nucleotides match TRBD2. V trimming: 7 bases; J trimming: 6 bases; junction bases outside the gene matches: 3. The CDR3 sequence is 11 residues long. The CDR3 is CASKGRGEQYF. CDR3 DNA sequence: TGTGCCAGCAAGGGGAGGGGCGAGCAGTACTTC.

This clonotype appeared a single time. The chain joins TRBV12-3 or TRBV12-4 to TRBJ2-3, with 8 bases matching TRBD1. The CDR3 consists of 16 residues. The V segment lost 5 bases and the J segment 2 bases; nucleotides outside the gene matches: 9. Written as DNA, the CDR3 is TGTGCCAGCAGTGCAGTTGACAGGGGCCCCACAGATACGCAGTATTTT. Its translation: CASSAVDRGPTDTQYF.

The V gene is TRBV7-9, the J gene TRBJ2-4, with a tentative D call TRBD1 (5 bases). Trimming cost V 5 bases and J 3 bases, with 20 bases left between them. This CDR3 contains 17 residues. Germline V gene lookup returns CDR1 SEHNR and CDR2 FQNEAQ (reference sequence). In DNA, the CDR3 is TGTGCCAGCAGCGCTACCGGGCAGGGAAGTTTCAAAAACATTCAGTACTTC. This encodes CASSATGQGSFKNIQYF. The variable domain in full, completed from reference TRBV7-9 and TRBJ2-4, reads DTGVSQNPRHKITKRGQNVTFRCDPISEHNRLYWYRQTLGQGPEFLTYFQNEAQLEKSRLLSDRFSAERPKGSFSTLEIQRTEQGDSAMYLCASSATGQGSFKNIQYFGAGTRLSVL.

In this sample, this clonotype turned up many times. The chain links TRBV20-1 to TRBJ2-1; TRBD2 aligns across 8 bases. Per germline, CDR1 DFQATT and CDR2 SNEGSKA (reference sequence). Trimming removed 6 bases from V and 4 bases from J; junction bases left unmatched: 8. The length of the CDR3 is 14 residues. CDR3 region: CSASERGRYNEQFF. The CDR3 coding sequence is TGCAGTGCGAGCGAGCGGGGGCGTTACAATGAGCAGTTCTTC.

The chain uses TRBV30 and TRBJ2-6; D remains ambiguous. Germline-derived CDR1 and CDR2 are GTSNPN and SVGIG (reference sequence). V lost 2 bases and J lost 0, with 8 bases in between. This CDR3 spans 15 amino acids. The CDR3 DNA sequence: TGTGCCTGGAGTCCAAAGCTCTCTGGGGCCAACGTCCTGACTTTC. It yields the protein CAWSPKLSGANVLTF.

This clonotype has just a few counts. The CDR3 DNA follows: TGTGCCATCAGCCCTGAAAGCGGGGGGGAAGATGAGCAGTTCTTC. It yields the protein CAISPESGGEDEQFF. V usage is TRBV10-3 and J usage is TRBJ2-1; 10 bases fit TRBD2. V lost 6 bases, J lost 8 bases, and 10 bases stayed unmatched. This CDR3 comprises 15 residues. Germline lookup yields CDR1 ENHRY and CDR2 SYGVKD.